Sequencing of this T cell receptor beta chain was carried out in a study of T cells in Graves' hyperthyroidism and ophthalmopathy. Study-wide points: Most thyroid clonotypes expanded above 0.001 were also detected in blood.

Hyperthyroidism in the patients, aged 18 to 65, was newly diagnosed and under 2 months in duration. RNA transcripts gave rise to amplified TCR beta CDR3 regions. The primer set for the first-round RT-PCR of the TCR CDR3 was HTBI. TCRdb re-analysed the multiplex PCR reads in MiXCR, keeping a single row per CDR3 protein. The data show over 500,000 distinct CDR3 sequences, with 14% seen just once and 14% held by the top ten. Germline CDR1 SGHKS, CDR2 YYEKEE (reference sequence). V was cut by 4 bases and J by 4 bases, with 17 bases left in between. The length of the CDR3 is 16 residues. This clonotype was found a few times. Its antigen is unidentified.

The sequenced material came from blood. The TCR comes from a woman between 40 and 50 years old with Graves' hyperthyroidism. V and J are TRBV5-5 and TRBJ2-2, with D perhaps being TRBD1 or TRBD2 (5 bases each). The CDR3 loop is CASSASGRQFTGELFF. The CDR3, as DNA: TGTGCCAGCAGCGCAAGTGGGAGACAGTTCACCGGGGAGCTGTTTTTT.